Listed below are T cell receptor beta chains from one sample, sequenced in a study of human thymus T cells. Clones were sequenced by immunoSEQ multiplex PCR, and TCRdb holds only the in-frame ones, with some missing. In the table there are 46,000 or so clones, about 95% of which are singletons. The sample taken for sequencing was blood. Receptors were obtained from a girl under two years old with a congenital heart defect but otherwise immunologically healthy. The CDR3 runs from the conserved cysteine through the conserved F or W. The D gene is left open where the match is weak. A row's size may be missing; if present it is once, few, many or a size class.

size: NA; J: TRBJ2-7; D: NA; V: TRBV6-1; CDR3: CASTPVGLSGEQYF; DNA: TGTGCCAGCACCCCCGTGGGACTGTCGGGCGAGCAGTACTTC
size: NA; J: TRBJ2-3; D: NA; V: TRBV14; CDR3: CASSRNRINTDTQYF; DNA: TGTGCCAGCAGCCGTAACCGGATTAACACAGATACGCAGTATTTT
size: NA; J: TRBJ2-7; D: TRBD1; V: TRBV6-5; CDR3: CASSWGQGGYEQYF; DNA: TGTGCCAGCAGTTGGGGACAGGGAGGCTACGAGCAGTACTTC
size: NA; J: TRBJ2-3; D: NA; V: TRBV6-6; CDR3: CASSYYGRTDTQYF; DNA: TGTGCCAGCAGTTACTATGGACGCACAGATACGCAGTATTTT
size: NA; J: TRBJ2-7; D: TRBD2; V: TRBV28; CDR3: CASSPQLAGAYEQYF; DNA: TGTGCCAGCAGTCCCCAACTAGCGGGGGCCTACGAGCAGTACTTC
size: NA; J: TRBJ1-1; D: NA; V: TRBV30; CDR3: CALSRMNTEAFF; DNA: TGTGCCTTGTCGAGGATGAACACTGAAGCTTTCTTT
size: NA; J: TRBJ2-5; D: NA; V: TRBV21-1; CDR3: CASSPGTGERGETQYF; DNA: TGTGCCAGCAGTCCAGGGACAGGGGAAAGGGGAGAGACCCAGTACTTC
size: NA; J: TRBJ2-2; D: NA; V: TRBV11-2; CDR3: CASSFLRSTGELFF; DNA: TGTGCCAGCAGCTTTTTACGGAGCACCGGGGAGCTGTTTTTT
size: once; J: TRBJ2-2; D: NA; V: TRBV5-4; CDR3: CASSAPTVAGELFF; DNA: TGTGCCAGCAGCGCCCCGACTGTGGCCGGGGAGCTGTTTTTT
size: NA; J: TRBJ2-6; D: NA; V: TRBV6-6; CDR3: CASRTPGARGANVLTF; DNA: TGTGCCAGCAGGACCCCGGGGGCGCGAGGAGCCAACGTCCTGACTTTC
size: NA; J: TRBJ1-2; D: NA; V: TRBV20-1; CDR3: CSAGGYTF; DNA: TGCAGTGCGGGGGGCTACACCTTC
size: NA; J: TRBJ2-7; D: NA; V: TRBV18; CDR3: CASSPYEQYF; DNA: TGTGCCAGCTCACCCTACGAGCAGTACTTC
size: NA; J: TRBJ2-1; D: TRBD1; V: TRBV7-2; CDR3: CASSLTGVVGQFF; DNA: TGTGCCAGCAGCCTCACAGGGGTCGTCGGGCAGTTCTTC
size: NA; J: TRBJ2-1; D: NA; V: TRBV30; CDR3: CAWAGSYNEQFF; DNA: TGTGCCTGGGCCGGCTCCTACAATGAGCAGTTCTTC